The T cell receptor beta chain under discussion was sequenced for a study of T cells in Graves' hyperthyroidism and ophthalmopathy. Investigators excluded patients with uncontrolled infection, other autoimmune disease, pregnancy or lactation. Amplified TCR beta CDR3 regions came from RNA transcripts. When the TCR CDR3 underwent first-round RT-PCR, the HTBI primer set was used. Each CDR3 protein gets one entry after TCRdb re-called the multiplex PCR reads with MiXCR. The sample consists of a few hundred thousand distinct CDR3 sequences, about 18% of them appearing once. Study-wide results and caveats: Appearing also in blood were most of the thyroid clonotypes expanded above 0.001. Model-based prediction identified ophthalmopathy a median approximately 6 months prior to its onset. Ophthalmopathy and stable hyperthyroidism were told apart by a 13 V-J model.

This clonotype was seen at least ten times. The antigen is unknown. The sequenced material came from blood. The receptor's source is a man aged 18 to 30 with Graves' ophthalmopathy.

The CDR3 DNA reads as TGTGCCAGCAGCCAACAGGGGGCATCTGAAGCTTTCTTT. This translates into CASSQQGASEAFF. The V call is TRBV7-6, the J call TRBJ1-1, with 9 bases that match TRBD1. V was pared by 5 bases and J by 6 bases, with 4 bases of the junction left unmatched. The CDR3 totals 13 residues. Germline CDR1 and CDR2: SGHVS and FNYEAQ.